This TCR beta chain stems from a study of cytomegalovirus exposure and HLA in healthy donors. Across the whole study: Membership in the Caucasian-associated ancestry cluster was found for 81% of nearly 400 genotyped donors.

The study, taken as a whole, reports: A list of 150 or so TCR beta chains associated with cytomegalovirus was given. Later analysis showed most CMV-associated TCR beta chains appearing HLA-restricted.

The PCR made use of 60 Vbeta and 13 Jbeta primers. Using immunoSEQ multiplex PCR, the repertoire was profiled, and TCRdb retains in-frame clones only, with some absent. The sample records over 150,000 clones, roughly 83% being singletons. CDR1 SGHRS and CDR2 YFSETQ come from the germline V gene. This CDR3 comprises 15 residues. V was pared by 4 bases and J by 2 bases, with 14 bases between. In the case of this clone: What it binds is not known.

Sequenced input: PBMCs. This receptor was obtained from a boy aged 2-15 years in good health and CMV-seronegative. The chain combines TRBV5-1 with TRBJ2-3; possibly TRBD2 for D (5 bases). CDR3 DNA: TGCGCCAGCAGCCATAAGGCGGGCTTCACAGATACGCAGTATTTT. Its protein is CASSHKAGFTDTQYF.